This T cell receptor (beta chain) was recovered during a study of shared clonotypes between healthy human individuals. Study background: With ages of 18 to 49, the donors were a couple of women and three men. Three plates each covered CD4 naive and memory; CD8 naive two, CD8 memory one.

Findings of the study overall: Non-shared clonotypes had lower generation probabilities than clonotypes shared by all four sorted-subset donors. Clonotype sharing among donors was thought likely to change with sequencing depth.

Sequencing was performed with immunoSEQ multiplex PCR; in TCRdb, only in-frame clones are kept and a portion is missing. The sample holds about 1.1 million clones, approximately 78% seen once. Germline V gives CDR1 MNHEY, CDR2 SVGAGI. V lost 6 bases, J lost 0 bases, and 7 bases stayed unmatched. The CDR3 has 15 residues. As regards this clone: Its target is unknown.

The sample was memory CD4+ T cells from PBMCs. The subset denotes: CD45RA-negative fraction. This rearrangement joins TRBV6-5 to TRBJ2-7; 8 nucleotides line up with TRBD1. The TCR was taken from a man younger than 30 in good health. Some clones in this sample may be carry-over from other donors' samples. The CDR3: CASSHRDRFSYEQYF. The DNA for the CDR3 is TGTGCCAGCAGCCATAGGGACAGGTTCTCCTACGAGCAGTACTTC.